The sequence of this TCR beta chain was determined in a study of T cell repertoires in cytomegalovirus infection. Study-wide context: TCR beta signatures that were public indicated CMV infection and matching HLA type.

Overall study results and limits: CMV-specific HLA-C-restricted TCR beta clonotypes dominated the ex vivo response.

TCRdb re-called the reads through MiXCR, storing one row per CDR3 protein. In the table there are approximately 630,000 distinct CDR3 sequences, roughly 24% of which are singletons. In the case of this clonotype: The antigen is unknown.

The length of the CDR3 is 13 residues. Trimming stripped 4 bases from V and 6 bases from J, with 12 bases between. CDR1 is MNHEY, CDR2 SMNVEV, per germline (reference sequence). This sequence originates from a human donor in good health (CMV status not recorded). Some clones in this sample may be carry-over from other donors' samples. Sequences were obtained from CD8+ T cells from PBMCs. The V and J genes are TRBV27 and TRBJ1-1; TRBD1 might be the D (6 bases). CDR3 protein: CASSSGGRSEAFF. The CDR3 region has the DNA TGTGCCAGCAGTTCCGGGGGGCGGTCTGAAGCTTTCTTT.